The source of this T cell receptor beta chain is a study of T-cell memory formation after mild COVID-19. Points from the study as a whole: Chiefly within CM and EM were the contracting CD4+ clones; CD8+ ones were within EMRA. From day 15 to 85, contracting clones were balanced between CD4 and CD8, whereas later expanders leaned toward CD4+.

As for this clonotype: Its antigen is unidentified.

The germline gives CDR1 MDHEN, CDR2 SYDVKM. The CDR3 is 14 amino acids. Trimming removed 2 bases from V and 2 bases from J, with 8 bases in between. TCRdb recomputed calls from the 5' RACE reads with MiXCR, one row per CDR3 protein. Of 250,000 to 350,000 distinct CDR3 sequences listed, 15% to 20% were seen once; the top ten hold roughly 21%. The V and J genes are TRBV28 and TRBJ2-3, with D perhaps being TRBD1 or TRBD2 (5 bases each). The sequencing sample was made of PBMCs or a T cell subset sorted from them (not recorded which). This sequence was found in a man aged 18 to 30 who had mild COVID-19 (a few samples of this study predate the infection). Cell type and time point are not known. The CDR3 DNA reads TGTGCCAGCAGTTTAAGGGGACCCACAGATACGCAGTATTTT. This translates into CASSLRGPTDTQYF.